The 19 T cell receptor beta chains below come from one sample, sequenced in a study of blood T cell repertoires in COVID-19. Produced via immunoSEQ multiplex PCR; TCRdb's table is partial and in-frame only. The sample comprises about 150,000 clones, approximately 88% of which are singletons, and roughly 10% rests with the top ten. The sample comprised peripheral blood. All receptors derive from a man aged 55 to 70 with active or convalescent COVID-19.

The rearrangement joins TRBV7-9 to TRBJ2-1; 7 bases are a match to TRBD2. The trim removed 1 base at V and 4 bases at J, leaving 4 bases unmatched. The CDR3 contains 15 residues. Germline V gene data show CDR1 as SEHNR and CDR2 as FQNEAQ (reference sequence). The chain's CDR3 is CASSLDGRIYNEQFF. The CDR3 DNA reads as TGTGCCAGCAGCTTAGACGGGAGGATATACAATGAGCAGTTCTTC. The full variable domain, completed using reference TRBV7-9 and TRBJ2-1, is DTGVSQNPRHKITKRGQNVTFRCDPISEHNRLYWYRQTLGQGPEFLTYFQNEAQLEKSRLLSDRFSAERPKGSFSTLEIQRTEQGDSAMYLCASSLDGRIYNEQFFGPGTRLTVL.

This chain connects TRBV7-6 to TRBJ2-2; 9 bases match TRBD2. The CDR3 covers 16 residues. Losses at the gene ends were 5 bases for V and 1 base for J; bases not matched to a gene: 5. Germline V gene data show CDR1 as SGHVS and CDR2 as FNYEAQ. CDR3 amino acids: CASSLRLAENTGELFF. CDR3 nucleotide sequence: TGTGCCAGCAGCCTCCGACTAGCGGAGAACACCGGGGAGCTGTTTTTT.

The chain carries TRBV6-6 and TRBJ1-5; the D is unclear. The V end was cut by 2 bases, the J end by 7 bases, with 9 bases between. Germline V CDR1 and CDR2: MNHNY, SVGAGI (reference sequence). The CDR3 has 13 amino acids. The CDR3, as DNA: TGTGCCAGCAGTTACCTGCTGGGCCAGCCCCAGCATTTT. Amino acids: CASSYLLGQPQHF.

V usage is TRBV5-1 and J usage is TRBJ1-5; D not certain. The CDR3 length is 13 residues. Germline lookup yields CDR1 SGHRS and CDR2 YFSETQ. V lost 0 bases, J lost 3 bases, and 4 bases lay in between. The CDR3 spells CASSLAVNQPQHF. CDR3 coding DNA: TGCGCCAGCAGCTTGGCTGTCAATCAGCCCCAGCATTTT.

The rearrangement uses TRBV18 and TRBJ1-6, with a tentative D call TRBD1 (6 bases). Deletions cut 5 bases from V and 5 bases from J, with 13 bases between. The germline CDR1 and CDR2 sequences are KGHSH and LQKENI. This CDR3 spans 15 amino acids. Written as DNA, the CDR3 is TGTGCCAGCTCATTAAGACAGGCTGATAATTCACCCCTCCACTTT. It codes for CASSLRQADNSPLHF.

The V call is TRBV6-5, the J call TRBJ2-3; maybe TRBD2 (7 bases). Between the trimmed V and J ends, which lost 6 bases and 1 base, there was a span of 14 bases. The germline V gene encodes CDR1 MNHEY and CDR2 SVGAGI. This CDR3 region has 15 residues. This chain's CDR3 is CASSLNGGRTDTQYF. The CDR3 bases are TGTGCCAGCAGCCTAAACGGGGGGCGCACAGATACGCAGTATTTT.

The chain has TRBV3-1 (or the pseudogene TRBV3-2) and TRBJ2-7, with D perhaps TRBD1 (5 bases). Trimming took 0 bases from V and 2 from J, leaving 11 bases between them. From germline, CDR1 is LGHDT and CDR2 YNNKEL (reference sequence). This CDR3 has 15 residues. The CDR3, as DNA: TGTGCCAGCAGCCAAGAATGGGGCGGAGCCTACGAGCAGTACTTC. Translating it yields CASSQEWGGAYEQYF.

The chain couples TRBV5-4 to TRBJ2-7, with D perhaps matching TRBD1 (6 bases). Germline CDR1 is SGHNT and CDR2 is YYREEE (reference sequence). V was cut by 0 bases and J by 7 bases, with 14 bases left in between. CDR3 length equals 14 residues. The CDR3 is CASSLARRGDEQYF. The CDR3 DNA reads TGTGCCAGCAGCTTGGCCCGCAGGGGCGATGAGCAGTACTTC.

The chain carries TRBV5-1 and TRBJ2-1, with 7 bases that match TRBD1. CDR1 and CDR2 from the germline V gene are SGHRS and YFSETQ. V was clipped by 0 bases and J by 4 bases; unmatched bases: 4. The CDR3 sequence is 15 residues long. Here the CDR3 reads CASSLEDRTYNEQFF. In nucleotides, the CDR3 is TGCGCCAGCAGCTTGGAGGACAGGACTTACAATGAGCAGTTCTTC.

The V call is TRBV4-3, the J call TRBJ2-3; D not resolved. The CDR3 runs to 14 residues. V gave up 0 bases and J gave up 1 base, with 5 bases separating them. Germline V lookup: CDR1 LGHNA, CDR2 YSLEER. The CDR3 nucleotides read TGCGCCAGCAGCCAAGATAGTGGCACAGATACGCAGTATTTT. It is translated as CASSQDSGTDTQYF.

The gene calls are TRBV13 and TRBJ1-2, with TRBD1 matching 9 bases. The junction had 10 bases not matched to a gene; V was cut back by 2 bases and J by 3 bases. Germline CDR1 PRHDT, CDR2 FYEKMQ (reference sequence). CDR3 length equals 17 residues. The CDR3 loop reads CASSLSSMRQGDYGYTF. The CDR3 nucleotides are TGTGCCAGCAGCTTATCTTCGATGCGACAGGGGGACTATGGCTACACCTTC. Combining the CDR3 with reference TRBV13 and TRBJ1-2 gives the whole variable domain AAGVIQSPRHLIKEKRETATLKCYPIPRHDTVYWYQQGPGQDPQFLISFYEKMQSDKGSIPDRFSAQQFSDYHSELNMSSLELGDSALYFCASSLSSMRQGDYGYTFGSGTRLTVV.

V usage is TRBV6-5 and J usage is TRBJ1-1; a weak D match, TRBD1 (5 bases). Trimming removed 8 bases at V and 3 bases at J, with 19 bases between. Germline V gene lookup returns CDR1 MNHEY and CDR2 SVGAGI. This CDR3 has 15 residues. CDR3 sequence reads: CASRPGLSGDTEAFF. Here the CDR3 DNA reads TGTGCCAGCCGACCTGGCCTCTCGGGGGACACTGAAGCTTTCTTT.

The J gene is TRBJ2-2, the V gene TRBV11-1; a possible D gene is TRBD2 (5 bases). CDR1 is SGHAT, CDR2 FQDESV, per germline (reference sequence). This CDR3 contains 15 residues. The V and J ends lost 3 bases and 3 bases respectively, with 11 bases between them. The CDR3 sequence: CASSFRGSDTGELFF. In nucleotides, the CDR3 is TGTGCCAGCAGCTTTCGAGGGTCCGACACCGGGGAGCTGTTTTTT.

The V gene is TRBV7-3, the J gene TRBJ2-3; possible D gene TRBD1, 5 bases. The V gene lost 6 bases and the J gene lost 2 bases, with 6 bases spanning the gap. Germline CDR1 SGHTA, CDR2 FQGTGA. This CDR3 is 12 amino acids long. CDR3 region: CASRGLTDTQYF. The CDR3 DNA reads TGTGCCAGCAGGGGGCTCACAGATACGCAGTATTTT.

CDR3 nucleotide sequence: TGTGCCAGCAGGGACAGGGGAAGTCAGCCCCAGCATTTT. Protein product: CASRDRGSQPQHF. This chain uses TRBV2 with TRBJ1-5, with 9 bases lining up with TRBD1. In germline, CDR1 is SNHLY, CDR2 FYNNEI. J gave up 6 bases and V 6 bases, and 3 bases lay outside the gene matches. This CDR3 has 13 amino acids.

The V call is TRBV7-9, the J call TRBJ2-1; 7 nucleotides line up with TRBD1. V shed 1 base and J 4 bases; nucleotides not matched to a gene: 10. Germline V lookup: CDR1 SEHNR, CDR2 FQNEAQ (reference sequence). This CDR3 region has 17 residues. This CDR3 is CASSLGKDRVLYNEQFF. CDR3 DNA sequence: TGTGCCAGCAGCTTAGGCAAAGACAGGGTCCTATACAATGAGCAGTTCTTC.

The genes are TRBV6-2 or TRBV6-3 and TRBJ2-5; D is unresolved. Trimming took 2 bases from V and 0 from J, leaving 7 bases between them. Germline V gene sequence: CDR1 MNHEY, CDR2 SVGEGT. The CDR3 loop spans 14 amino acids. The chain's CDR3 is CASSYASYQETQYF. The CDR3 region has the DNA TGTGCCAGCAGTTACGCGTCTTACCAAGAGACCCAGTACTTC.

The chain combines TRBV28 with TRBJ2-2; TRBD1 might be the D (6 bases). The CDR3 has 13 amino acids. The V gene lost 9 bases and the J gene lost 4 bases, with 12 bases spanning the gap. Germline V lookup: CDR1 MDHEN, CDR2 SYDVKM. This CDR3 is CASLQGFTGELFF. Here the CDR3 DNA reads TGTGCCAGTCTGCAGGGGTTCACCGGGGAGCTGTTTTTT.

This clone was detected only once. This chain links TRBV18 with TRBJ2-5; D remains ambiguous. The CDR3 is made up of 14 amino acids. V dropped 2 bases and J dropped 5 bases, with 12 bases sitting between them. CDR1 and CDR2 from the germline V gene are KGHSH and LQKENI. CDR3 loop: CASSPTSLRETQYF. CDR3 coding DNA: TGTGCCAGCTCACCAACTTCCCTTCGGGAGACCCAGTACTTC.